This T cell receptor (beta chain) was sequenced in a study of T cells after yellow fever vaccination (dated by TCRdb to about 2019). Some background on the complete study: Libraries from fractions with low cell numbers were prepared with the SMART-Seq v4 Ultra Low Input RNA kit. To follow T-cell clones before and after both primary and booster YFV17D yellow fever vaccination, bulk TCR alpha and beta repertoires underwent longitudinal sequencing. Two healthy male donors made up the cohort, one aged 18 to 29 years and the other aged 30 to 39 years. Blood was drawn at multiple timepoints before and after primary and secondary immunization, with bulk PBMC replicates and cell subsets isolated. The study at large found these results: Compared with the primary T-cell response, the secondary T-cell response was weaker but faster, peaking on day 5 rather than day 15. Because abundant contaminating clonotypes from the bulk population could be contained in FACS-sorted repertoires, computational filtering was required. After the booster, most clones that had expanded after primary vaccination were detected again (about 95% of CD4 and 70% to 90% of CD8), suggesting broad maintenance of memory. The study included only a couple of donors, which limits how far the findings can be generalized. A small share of clonotypes occurred in both CD4 and CD8 compartments, likely arising from convergent recombination.

TCR cDNA was synthesized by 5'RACE template switching, through which a universal primer site and unique molecular identifiers were introduced. Priming of cDNA synthesis was performed from both the TCR alpha and TCR beta constant segments. Two PCR steps were used to amplify libraries, with sample barcodes and sequencing adapters being added in the second step. Sequencing of libraries was performed on Illumina HiSeq 2500 (2x100 bp) or NovaSeq (2x150 bp). In the authors' own workflow: MIGEC was used to demultiplex reads and collapse the reads into UMI consensus sequences, and MiXCR was used for V(D)J alignment. Vaccine-responding clonotypes were identified with edgeR using replicate PBMC samples, with FDR below 0.01 and a log2 fold change above 5 up to day 15 being required. CD4 or CD8 identity was assigned to each bulk clonotype according to whether the clonotype was present at higher abundance in the sequenced CD4 repertoire or the sequenced CD8 repertoire. Starting from the raw public reads, TCRdb applied fastp trimming at Q25, assembled clones with MiXCR and retained in-frame beta chains. Rows with a matching CDR3 protein are joined into one entry that keeps the most common DNA and genes. TCRdb, rather than the study authors, made the V and J calls. For this sample there are some 150,000 distinct CDR3 sequences; under 7% appear just once. The ten largest clones capture under 0.7% of the sample.

This clonotype was detected ten times or more. There is no known antigen for this receptor. Per-base qualities were not stored, and no clone one base away is much larger. V is shortened by 3 bases, J by 7 bases, and the region joining them spans 3 bases. Counted from cysteine to phenylalanine, this CDR3 has 11 amino acids. Kept here is only the CDR3 DNA, which spans 33 bases and is read in frame from base 1. The treatment or condition label here, explained by the study, means: live attenuated yellow fever vaccine strain. PBMCs were isolated from peripheral blood using a standard Ficoll-Paque protocol. Dynabeads CD4 and CD8 positive selection kits were used to isolate the CD4 and CD8 T-cell fractions. TriZol was used to extract RNA from bulk PBMCs, from CD4 and CD8 fractions, and from dextramer-positive and dextramer-negative fractions.

The clonotype originates from a man under 40 who received the YFV17D yellow fever vaccine. The starting material was CD4+ T cells sorted from PBMCs, obtained 10 days after the yellow fever booster vaccination. The sequence joins TRBV12-3 or TRBV12-4 to TRBJ1-4, with no confidently assigned D gene. Read as DNA, the sequence is TGTGCCAGCAGTTTCGGTGAAAAACTGTTTTTT. Translated, this is CASSFGEKLFF.